This is a list of T cell receptor beta chains from one sample in a study of cytomegalovirus exposure and HLA in healthy donors. Some clones are missing from TCRdb's copy, which holds only in-frame ones; the method was immunoSEQ multiplex PCR. This sample has approximately 300,000 clones, with approximately 90% found just once. Input material: PBMCs. The receptors come from a woman younger than 35 in good health and CMV-seronegative. The CDR3 runs from the conserved cysteine through the conserved F or W. D genes are given only for firm matches. Only part of the rows carry a size: once, few, many, or a class if the clone is expanded.

j_call,v_call,d_call,clone_size,cdr3_nt,cdr3_aa
TRBJ2-3,TRBV18,NA,NA,TGTGCCAGCTCATCGGATACGCAGTATTTT,CASSSDTQYF
TRBJ1-2,TRBV5-1,NA,NA,TGCGCCAGCAGCCCTAGGGGCATAGCTAACTATGGCTACACCTTC,CASSPRGIANYGYTF
TRBJ2-3,TRBV10-3,NA,NA,TGTGCCATCATGGGAGGAAGCACAGATACGCAGTATTTT,CAIMGGSTDTQYF
TRBJ1-5,TRBV4-2,TRBD1,NA,TGTGCCAGCAGCCAAGACCCTGGACAGGGGGCTAGTCAGCCCCAGCATTTT,CASSQDPGQGASQPQHF
TRBJ2-3,TRBV2,TRBD1,NA,TGTGCCAGCAGCCGGGACAGGGGCACAGATACGCAGTATTTT,CASSRDRGTDTQYF
TRBJ1-5,TRBV19,NA,NA,TGTGCCAGTAGTACTCCCGGGACTTTTAATCAGCCCCAGCATTTT,CASSTPGTFNQPQHF
TRBJ1-5,TRBV4-1,TRBD1,NA,TGCGCCAGCAGCCAAGCAGGGGGCCCCAGTCAGCCCCAGCATTTT,CASSQAGGPSQPQHF
TRBJ2-1,TRBV13,TRBD1,NA,TGTGCCAGCAGCTTGACAGGGGTCTCCTACAATGAGCAGTTCTTC,CASSLTGVSYNEQFF
TRBJ1-1,TRBV6-5,NA,NA,TGTGCCAGCAGTTACTTGGGAGGGATTGACACTGAAGCTTTCTTT,CASSYLGGIDTEAFF
TRBJ2-1,TRBV7-6,NA,NA,TGTGCCAGCAGCTTTTGGGGCGGGACAGATACCTCCTACAATGAGCAGTTCTTC,CASSFWGGTDTSYNEQFF
TRBJ1-5,TRBV5-6,NA,NA,TGTGCCAGCAGCTTGCTACGGGGTAATCAGCCCCAGCATTTT,CASSLLRGNQPQHF
TRBJ2-3,TRBV27,NA,once,TGTGCCAGCCAGGGGGGAGATACGCAGTATTTT,CASQGGDTQYF
TRBJ2-1,TRBV27,TRBD2,once,TGTGCCAGCACCCTTAACCCGACTAGCGGGGGACCTGGGGAGCAGTTCTTC,CASTLNPTSGGPGEQFF
TRBJ2-7,TRBV5-1,NA,NA,TGCGCCAGCAGCCCGGTGGGAGTCGAGCAGTACTTC,CASSPVGVEQYF
TRBJ2-7,TRBV4-3,TRBD2,NA,TGCGCCAGCAGCCAAGATCGCGGGCGGGGGGCCCATATTCCCTACGAGCAGTACTTC,CASSQDRGRGAHIPYEQYF
TRBJ2-7,TRBV19,NA,NA,TGTGCCAGTAGTATGGGGCAGGCCCCCTACGAGCAGTACTTC,CASSMGQAPYEQYF
TRBJ2-3,TRBV5-1,TRBD1,NA,TGCGCCAGCAGCTTGGGGGACAGGGGGCGGCCAGATACGCAGTATTTT,CASSLGDRGRPDTQYF
TRBJ2-4,TRBV27,TRBD2,NA,TGTGCCAGCAGCCTGCTAGCGGGTGGAGGGACTGACAAAAACATTCAGTACTTC,CASSLLAGGGTDKNIQYF
TRBJ2-1,TRBV5-1,TRBD2,NA,TGCGCCAGCAGCTGGTCCGGGACTATAAGGGGCAATGAGCAGTTCTTC,CASSWSGTIRGNEQFF
TRBJ1-2,TRBV6-5,NA,NA,TGTGCCAGCAGTTACTCTCCCAGGGACTATGGCTACACCTTC,CASSYSPRDYGYTF
TRBJ2-7,TRBV10-3,TRBD2,once,TGTGCCATCAGAGGCGGGAGCCCCGACGAGCAGTACTTC,CAIRGGSPDEQYF
TRBJ2-1,TRBV11-1,TRBD1,NA,TGTGCCAGCAGCTTCAGGGGACAGGGTGGTTATGAGCAGTTCTTC,CASSFRGQGGYEQFF
TRBJ2-3,TRBV7-2,NA,NA,TGTGCCAGCAGCCCCCAATATACGCAGTATTTT,CASSPQYTQYF
TRBJ2-7,TRBV5-5,TRBD2,NA,TGTGCCAGCAGCTTGGGGCTAGCGGGTTACTACGAGCAGTACTTC,CASSLGLAGYYEQYF
TRBJ2-3,TRBV5-6,TRBD2,NA,TGTGCCAGCAGCGATACTAGCGGGAGGGCCTTTAGCACAGATACGCAGTATTTT,CASSDTSGRAFSTDTQYF
TRBJ1-5,TRBV6-6,TRBD1,NA,TGTGCCAGCAGTTCCGGACAGGGGGAATTTCAGCCCCAGCATTTT,CASSSGQGEFQPQHF
TRBJ2-7,TRBV19,NA,NA,TGTGCCAGTAGTATACAGGGGTATGTCTACGCGGGCGAGACCTACGAGCAGTACTTC,CASSIQGYVYAGETYEQYF
TRBJ2-7,TRBV19,TRBD2,NA,TGTGCCAGTAGTACCCCGACTAGCGGGTTCTCCTACGAGCAGTACTTC,CASSTPTSGFSYEQYF
TRBJ2-2,TRBV5-8,NA,NA,TGTGCCAGCAGCTTGAGGGGGAGTAGGGACACCGGGGAGCTGTTTTTT,CASSLRGSRDTGELFF
TRBJ2-7,TRBV7-2,TRBD2,NA,TGTGCCAGCAGCCGAGACGGGACTAGCGCTTCCTACGAGCAGTACTTC,CASSRDGTSASYEQYF
TRBJ2-3,TRBV6-4,TRBD2,many,TGTGCCAGCAGTGTAGGGACTAGCGGCACAGATACGCAGTATTTT,CASSVGTSGTDTQYF
TRBJ2-7,TRBV9,TRBD2,NA,TGTGCCAGCAGCGTCGGACTAGCGGGAGAGAGCGAGCAGTACTTC,CASSVGLAGESEQYF
TRBJ1-1,TRBV11-2,NA,NA,TGTGCCAGCAGCTCCCCAGACAGGAACACTGAAGCTTTCTTT,CASSSPDRNTEAFF
TRBJ2-5,TRBV19,TRBD1,few,TGTGCCAGTAGTACACAGGGGGAGACCCAGTACTTC,CASSTQGETQYF
TRBJ2-3,TRBV10-3,NA,once,TGTGCCATCAGTGCCGGGACACAAAGCACAGATACGCAGTATTTT,CAISAGTQSTDTQYF
TRBJ2-3,TRBV6-1,NA,many,TGTGCCAGCAGTGAAGCCTCCGGGAAGGATACGCAGTATTTT,CASSEASGKDTQYF
TRBJ1-2,TRBV5-1,NA,NA,TGCGCCAGCAGCTTGGAGGCGGCAGCCTATGGCTACACCTTC,CASSLEAAAYGYTF
TRBJ2-7,TRBV19,NA,NA,TGTGCCAGTAGTATAGATTTGGCTAGTACGGTCTACGAGCAGTACTTC,CASSIDLASTVYEQYF
TRBJ1-1,TRBV2,NA,NA,TGTGCCAGCAGTCTCCTAGAGAAGACTGAAGCTTTCTTT,CASSLLEKTEAFF
TRBJ2-1,TRBV10-3,TRBD2,NA,TGTGCCATCAGGGCCTATGGGGCGGGAGGGACGGATGAGCAGTTCTTC,CAIRAYGAGGTDEQFF
TRBJ1-1,TRBV29-1,NA,once,TGCAGCGTTGAAGGGCAATCCACTGAAGCTTTCTTT,CSVEGQSTEAFF
TRBJ2-3,TRBV18,NA,NA,TGTGCCAGCTCACCGCGGCTAGCAGCTAGCACAGATACGCAGTATTTT,CASSPRLAASTDTQYF
TRBJ2-1,TRBV7-9,TRBD2,once,TGTGCCAGCAGCTCTCCCGCGACTAGCGGCGCCTACAATGAGCAGTTCTTC,CASSSPATSGAYNEQFF
TRBJ2-7,TRBV5-4,TRBD1,once,TGTGCCAGCAGTCCGGACGGGACAGGGGGCCCACCGTACGAGCAGTACTTC,CASSPDGTGGPPYEQYF
TRBJ2-1,TRBV5-8,TRBD2,NA,TGTGCCAGCAGAACCGGGACTAGCGCGTACAATGAGCAGTTCTTC,CASRTGTSAYNEQFF
TRBJ1-5,TRBV7-9,TRBD1,NA,TGTGCCAGCAGCTTATCGTCAGGGGGTTTGCAGCCCCAGCATTTT,CASSLSSGGLQPQHF
TRBJ2-5,TRBV5-1,NA,NA,TGCGCCAGCAGCTTGCATCAGTACCAAGAGACCCAGTACTTC,CASSLHQYQETQYF
TRBJ1-2,TRBV4-3,TRBD1,NA,TGCGCCAGCAGCCAAGGGGACAGGGGCTCAGGCTACACCTTC,CASSQGDRGSGYTF
TRBJ2-5,TRBV4-2,NA,NA,TGTGCCAGCAGCCGCCGGGTGGAGGAGACCCAGTACTTC,CASSRRVEETQYF
TRBJ1-2,TRBV6-5,NA,NA,TGTGCCAGCAGACGCCACGGAGGAGGCTACACCTTC,CASRRHGGGYTF
TRBJ1-2,TRBV29-1,TRBD1,NA,TGCAGCTCCGGGACAGGGGTTGATGGCTACACCTTC,CSSGTGVDGYTF
TRBJ1-3,TRBV9,TRBD1,NA,TGTGCCAGCAGCGCCTCGACAGGGTACAACTCTGGAAACACCATATATTTT,CASSASTGYNSGNTIYF
TRBJ1-1,TRBV5-8,NA,NA,TGTGCCAGCAGTCTACAGGAGAACACTGAAGCTTTCTTT,CASSLQENTEAFF